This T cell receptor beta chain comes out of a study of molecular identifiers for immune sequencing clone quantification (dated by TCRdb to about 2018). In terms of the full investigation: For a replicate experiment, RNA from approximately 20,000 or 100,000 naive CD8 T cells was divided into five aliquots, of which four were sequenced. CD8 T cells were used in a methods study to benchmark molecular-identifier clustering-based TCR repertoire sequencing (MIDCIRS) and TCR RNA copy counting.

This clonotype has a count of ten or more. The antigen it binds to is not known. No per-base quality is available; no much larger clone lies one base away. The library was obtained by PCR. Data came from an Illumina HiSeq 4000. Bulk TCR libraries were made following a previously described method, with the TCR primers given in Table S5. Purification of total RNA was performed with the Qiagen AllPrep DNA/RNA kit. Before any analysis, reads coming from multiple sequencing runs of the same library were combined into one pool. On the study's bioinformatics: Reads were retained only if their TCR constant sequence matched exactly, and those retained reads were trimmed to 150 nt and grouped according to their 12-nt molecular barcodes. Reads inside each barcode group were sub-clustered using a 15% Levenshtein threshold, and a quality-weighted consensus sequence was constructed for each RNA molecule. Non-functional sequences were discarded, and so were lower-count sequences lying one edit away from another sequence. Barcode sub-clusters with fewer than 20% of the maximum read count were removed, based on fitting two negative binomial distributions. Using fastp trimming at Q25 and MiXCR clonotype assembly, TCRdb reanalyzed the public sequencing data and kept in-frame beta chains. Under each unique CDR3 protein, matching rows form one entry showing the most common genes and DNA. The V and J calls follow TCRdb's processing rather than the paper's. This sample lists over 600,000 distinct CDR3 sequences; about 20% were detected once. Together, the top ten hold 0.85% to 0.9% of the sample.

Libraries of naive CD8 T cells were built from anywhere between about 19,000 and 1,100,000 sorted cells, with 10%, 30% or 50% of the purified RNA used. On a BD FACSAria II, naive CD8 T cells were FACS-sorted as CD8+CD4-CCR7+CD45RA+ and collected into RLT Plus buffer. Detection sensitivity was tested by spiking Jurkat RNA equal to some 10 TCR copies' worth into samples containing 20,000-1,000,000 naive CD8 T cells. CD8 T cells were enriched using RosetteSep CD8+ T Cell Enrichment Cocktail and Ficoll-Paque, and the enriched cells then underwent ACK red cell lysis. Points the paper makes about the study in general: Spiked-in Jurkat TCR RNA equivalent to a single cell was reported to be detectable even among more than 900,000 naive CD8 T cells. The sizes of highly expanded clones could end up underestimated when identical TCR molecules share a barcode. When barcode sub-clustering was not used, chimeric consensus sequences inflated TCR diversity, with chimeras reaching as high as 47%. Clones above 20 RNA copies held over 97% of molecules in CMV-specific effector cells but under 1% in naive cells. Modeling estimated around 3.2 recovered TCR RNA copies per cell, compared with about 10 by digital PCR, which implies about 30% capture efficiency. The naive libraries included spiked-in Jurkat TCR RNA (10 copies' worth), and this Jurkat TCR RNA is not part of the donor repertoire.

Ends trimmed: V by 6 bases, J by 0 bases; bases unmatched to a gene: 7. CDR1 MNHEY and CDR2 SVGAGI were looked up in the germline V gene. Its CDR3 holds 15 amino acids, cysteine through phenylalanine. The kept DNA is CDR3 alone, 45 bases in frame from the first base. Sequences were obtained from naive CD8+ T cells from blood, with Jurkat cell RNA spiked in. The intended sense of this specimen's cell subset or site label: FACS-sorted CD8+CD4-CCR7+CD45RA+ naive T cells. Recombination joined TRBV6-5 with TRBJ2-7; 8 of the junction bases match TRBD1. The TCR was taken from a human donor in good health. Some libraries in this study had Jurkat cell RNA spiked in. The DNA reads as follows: TGTGCCAGCAGAACAGGGACAGGCTACTCCTACGAGCAGTACTTC. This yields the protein CASRTGTGYSYEQYF.